This T cell receptor (beta chain) stems from a study of T cell repertoires in cytomegalovirus infection (dated by TCRdb to about 2019). Notes on the research overall: Donor HLA type was relevant to the analysis, because carriage of CMV infection together with the matching HLA type was indicated by public TCR beta signatures. What the authors observed across the whole study: The ex vivo response was dominated by HLA-C-restricted CMV-specific TCR beta clonotypes, which also provided the single most frequent clonotype in two of eight donors. In both this cohort and an independent cohort of more than 350 donors, the cumulative frequency of public TCR beta family members distinguished carriers of CMV infection plus the relevant HLA type.

Its CDR3 holds 11 amino acids, cysteine through phenylalanine. The CDR3 DNA has 33 bases and is translated from base 1. As encoded in the germline V gene (reference sequence), CDR1 is MNHEY while CDR2 is SMNVEV. V is pared back by 4 bases and J by 11 bases, with 9 bases lying between the germline termini. Instrument used: Illumina HiSeq 1500. In TCRdb, the public reads were trimmed at Q25 with fastp and aligned with MiXCR, with productive beta chains retained. CDR3 protein duplicates are merged, each entry listing the most common genes and DNA. This sample is represented by a few hundred thousand distinct CDR3 sequences; 12% to 15% of them were singletons. The ten largest clonotypes hold 8.8% of the sample. Points on this clonotype: The specificity of this receptor is unknown. Base-call qualities are not available, and no considerably larger clone is one nucleotide away.

The chain is assembled from TRBV27 and TRBJ2-1, with TRBD1 tentatively as D gene (6 bases match). The sequence was obtained from a human donor in good health (CMV status not recorded). Some clones in this sample may be carry-over from other donors' samples. The specimen sequenced was PBMCs. CDR3 protein: CASSSTGKQFF. The base sequence is TGTGCCAGCAGTTCGACAGGAAAGCAGTTCTTC.